These T cell receptor beta chains were read from a single sample in a study of memory CD4+ T cells and cytomegalovirus serostatus. Only in-frame clones appear in the TCRdb table, and some are missing; sequencing was by immunoSEQ multiplex PCR. In the table there are some 25,000 clones, around three quarters of which are singletons. Sequencing was performed on memory CD4+ T cells from blood. The receptors stem from an adult in good health and CMV-seronegative. Both conserved end residues are part of each CDR3. D genes are given only for firm matches. The size entry is marked missing in some rows and otherwise reads once, few, many or a size class.

J gene | clone size | V gene | D gene | CDR3 protein | CDR3 DNA
TRBJ2-1 | . | TRBV19 | . | CASSPGGGGSFARPYNEQFF | TGTGCCAGTAGTCCAGGGGGTGGCGGGAGTTTCGCCCGCCCGTACAATGAGCAGTTCTTC
TRBJ2-4 | . | TRBV5-5 | . | CASSTGTTIAKNIQYF | TGTGCCAGCAGCACCGGGACAACTATAGCCAAAAACATTCAGTACTTC
TRBJ1-4 | few | TRBV2 | . | CASSDGGNNEKLFF | TGTGCCAGCAGTGACGGGGGGAATAATGAAAAACTGTTTTTT
TRBJ2-6 | once | TRBV7-2 | TRBD1 | CASSKDRGGGANVLTF | TGTGCCAGCAGCAAGGACAGGGGTGGTGGGGCCAACGTCCTGACTTTC
TRBJ2-2 | . | TRBV7-2 | . | CASRTGTDGELFF | TGTGCCAGCAGGACCGGGACGGACGGGGAGCTGTTTTTT
TRBJ1-2 | . | TRBV27 | . | CASSSGSRGYTF | TGTGCCAGCAGTTCGGGGTCGCGTGGCTACACCTTC
TRBJ2-4 | . | TRBV19 | . | CASSKVKLAKNIQYF | TGTGCCAGTAGTAAGGTCAAACTAGCCAAAAACATTCAGTACTTC
TRBJ1-3 | few | TRBV2 | TRBD1 | CASSSFGQGPGNTIYF | TGTGCCAGCAGCTCATTTGGACAGGGTCCAGGAAACACCATATATTTT
TRBJ1-4 | . | TRBV2 | . | CASSVQGQAEKLFF | TGTGCCAGCAGTGTTCAGGGGCAGGCTGAAAAACTGTTTTTT
TRBJ2-3 | . | TRBV11-2 | . | CASSWSLAGTDTQYF | TGTGCCAGCAGCTGGAGTTTGGCCGGCACAGATACGCAGTATTTT
TRBJ1-5 | once | TRBV11-2 | . | CASSLGRPDSNQPQHF | TGTGCCAGCAGCTTAGGTCGGCCGGATAGCAATCAGCCCCAGCATTTT
TRBJ2-3 | . | TRBV30 | TRBD2 | CAWSSGGPTDTQYF | TGTGCCTGGAGTAGCGGGGGGCCCACAGATACGCAGTATTTT
TRBJ2-6 | . | TRBV5-4 | . | CASSRQASEVLTF | TGCGCCAGCAGCCGACAGGCCTCGGAAGTCCTGACTTTC
TRBJ2-1 | . | TRBV4-2 | TRBD2 | CASSQGRTSGREDEQFF | TGTGCCAGCAGCCAAGGCCGGACTAGCGGGAGAGAGGATGAGCAGTTCTTC
TRBJ1-2 | . | TRBV7-2 | TRBD1 | CASSLWQGEGYGYTF | TGTGCCAGCAGCCTGTGGCAGGGGGAGGGCTATGGCTACACCTTC
TRBJ1-1 | . | TRBV5-1 | TRBD1 | CASSIRQGTGNTEAFF | TGCGCCAGCAGCATAAGACAGGGAACGGGGAACACTGAAGCTTTCTTT
TRBJ2-1 | . | TRBV4-3 | TRBD2 | CASSHLPPSGSFDEQFF | TGCGCCAGCAGCCATCTCCCTCCTAGCGGGAGTTTTGATGAGCAGTTCTTC
TRBJ1-5 | . | TRBV27 | . | CASSLGHRDQPQHF | TGTGCCAGCAGTCTCGGGCACAGGGACCAGCCCCAGCATTTT
TRBJ2-3 | . | TRBV7-2 | . | CASSLPPSTDTQYF | TGTGCCAGCAGCCTCCCCCCTAGCACAGATACGCAGTATTTT
TRBJ1-1 | . | TRBV19 | . | CASSIQGMDTEAFF | TGTGCCAGTAGTATACAGGGTATGGACACTGAAGCTTTCTTT
TRBJ2-4 | . | TRBV5-1 | TRBD2 | CASSLGLRGLAGPEGIQYF | TGCGCCAGCAGCTTGGGTCTGCGGGGGCTAGCGGGGCCCGAAGGCATTCAGTACTTC
TRBJ2-1 | . | TRBV4-1 | . | CASSQDNIAGSEQFF | TGCGCCAGCAGCCAAGATAATATCGCGGGAAGCGAGCAGTTCTTC
TRBJ2-7 | medium-sized | TRBV7-9 | TRBD2 | CASSPGTSEKRQYF | TGTGCCAGCAGCCCCGGGACTAGCGAGAAAAGGCAGTACTTC
TRBJ1-1 | few | TRBV4-2 | . | CASSRNRALNTEAFF | TGTGCCAGCAGCCGTAACCGCGCCTTGAACACTGAAGCTTTCTTT
TRBJ2-7 | . | TRBV23-1 | . | CASSQPLRVSNIKGVEYEQYF | TGCGCCAGCAGTCAACCCTTAAGGGTTTCGAATATAAAAGGGGTAGAGTACGAGCAGTACTTC
TRBJ2-3 | . | TRBV6-5 | TRBD2 | CASAGAGTDTQYF | TGTGCCAGCGCGGGAGCCGGGACAGATACGCAGTATTTT
TRBJ1-2 | . | TRBV5-8 | . | CASRIQGPVTYGYTF | TGTGCCAGCAGAATTCAGGGCCCCGTTACCTATGGCTACACCTTC
TRBJ1-3 | . | TRBV18 | . | CASSPQGGESGNTIYF | TGTGCCAGCTCTCCACAGGGTGGAGAGAGTGGAAACACCATATATTTT
TRBJ1-2 | few | TRBV7-9 | . | CASSLDGGNYGYTF | TGTGCCAGCAGCTTAGATGGGGGTAACTATGGCTACACCTTC
TRBJ1-5 | . | TRBV11-2 | . | CASSLAFGQPQHF | TGTGCCAGCAGCTTAGCCTTCGGACAGCCCCAGCATTTT
TRBJ2-3 | . | TRBV5-8 | TRBD2 | CASSPGLASHQRTDTQYF | TGTGCCAGCAGCCCCGGACTAGCGAGCCACCAACGCACAGATACGCAGTATTTT
TRBJ1-5 | . | TRBV19 | . | CASSNTGRQPQHF | TGTGCCAGTAGTAATACAGGGAGACAGCCCCAGCATTTT